This T cell receptor (beta chain) was retrieved from a study of CD8+ T cells in alopecia areata. The overall study: Each day, treated patients took oral tofacitinib twice, at 5 to 10 mg per dose. The study gave tofacitinib for 6 to 18 months, then 6 months off drug. General study findings and limits: Against the mouse data, patients shared TCRs less clearly, possibly for HLA reasons.

Reverse transcribed after extraction, RNA yielded cDNA as the sequencing template. Repertoires were generated with immunoSEQ multiplex PCR, while TCRdb's copy carries only in-frame clones and drops some. The profile shows roughly 130,000 clones, roughly 58% of them singletons. PBMCs served as the source from which CD4+ and CD8+ T cells were sorted. This clone was seen only once. As yet, its antigen is unknown. The CDR3 runs to 15 residues. Deletions cut 1 base from V and 0 bases from J, with 8 bases between. CDR1 is SGHRS and CDR2 is YFSETQ in the germline V gene. The specimen was CD4+ T cells sorted from blood, collected at week 0. V usage is TRBV5-1 and J usage is TRBJ2-1; D is undetermined. The receptor was isolated from a human donor with alopecia areata. CDR3 sequence (DNA): TGCGCCAGCAGCTTGACGGTTAGCTCCTACAATGAGCAGTTCTTC. It translates to CASSLTVSSYNEQFF.